This TCR beta chain was captured in a study of blood T cell repertoires in COVID-19 (dated by TCRdb to 2019 to 2021). Broadly, across the study: Collaborator samples came from the United States, Italy and Spain and covered acute and convalescent phases of COVID-19. The prospective study material was composed of cDNA or gDNA derived from T cells, B-cell-depleted T cells, or PBMCs. Subjects who had been exposed to COVID-19, were actively infected with it, or had recovered from it provided the deeply sampled blood TCRbeta repertoires that made up the dataset. The repertoires were made available in a free public database intended to serve as a resource for research on the immune response to SARS-CoV-2. The samples were drawn from the first 160 participants of the ongoing ImmuneRACE study and from more than 1,000 subjects provided by 6 global collaborators. Nearly every sample came with metadata listing a de-identified subject ID, COVID-19 status, age in years and sex. Where HLA class I and class II types were available, the types were taken from metadata supplied by the sample provider, not from assay-based typing.

The immunoSEQ Assay, a bias-controlled multiplex PCR, was used to amplify TCRbeta CDR3 regions from genomic DNA. The authors processed their data as follows. The number of nucleated cells in each sample was estimated from the amplification of reference gene primers within the assay. Sequence reads were collapsed and filtered to measure the absolute abundance of every unique TCRbeta CDR3 rearrangement. For each sample, productive Simpson clonality was calculated as the square root of Simpson's diversity index over productive rearrangements. The source is immuneACCESS, and TCRdb retained only in-frame sequences with V and J called. Part of the clones is not carried over; for the studies checked, unresolved V genes explain less than half of this, and the remainder is unexplained. V and J calls and clone size are copied from that table; D and trimming were computed from the DNA. This sample lists under 55,000 clones; roughly 84% were detected once. Approximately 15% of the sample is taken by the ten largest.

Note on this clone: Its cognate antigen has yet to be identified. Per-nucleotide qualities are absent, and no much larger clonotype sits a single base away. This sample includes further DNA sequences coding for the same CDR3.

The study at large found these results: Clinical and demographic metadata were provided uncurated, with the amount varying by source and participant.

For CDR1 and CDR2, the germline V gene (reference sequence) lists SEHNR and FQNEAQ. V ends up 6 bases short and J 0 bases short, with an unmatched junction base count of 0. The CDR3 starts with the cysteine, ends with the phenylalanine, and has 15 residues. Only CDR3 DNA is held: 45 bases, read in frame from base 1. Each collaborating institution followed its own protocols to collect whole blood in K2EDTA tubes. For TCRbeta analysis, collaborator samples were shipped as frozen whole blood, as isolated PBMCs, or as DNA extracted from either sample type. This clonotype was obtained from a human donor in a cohort sampled during active COVID-19. The sample consisted of peripheral blood. The chain is assembled from TRBV7-9 and TRBJ2-1, with 12 bases matching TRBD2. The DNA sequence is given as TGTGCCAGCAGGACTAGCGGGAGCTCCTACAATGAGCAGTTCTTC. This is translated as CASRTSGSSYNEQFF. This CDR3, with the reference TRBV7-9 and TRBJ2-1 proteins standing in past its ends, gives the full variable domain DTGVSQNPRHKITKRGQNVTFRCDPISEHNRLYWYRQTLGQGPEFLTYFQNEAQLEKSRLLSDRFSAERPKGSFSTLEIQRTEQGDSAMYLCASRTSGSSYNEQFFGPGTRLTVL.